Listed below are T cell receptor beta chains from one sample, sequenced in a study of shared clonotypes between healthy human individuals. This table comes from immunoSEQ multiplex PCR, and its TCRdb copy is limited to in-frame clones, with some not included. The data contain more than 2 million clones, about 94% of them singletons. Sequencing was done on a sample of naive CD8+ T cells from PBMCs. The receptor source for this set is a man aged 18 to 30 in good health. Some clones in this sample may be carry-over from other donors' samples. Both conserved end residues are part of each CDR3. The order of the fields is CDR3 protein, CDR3 DNA, D gene, J gene, clone size, V gene. The D gene is left open where the match is weak. Clone size is not always given. Where it is, it says once, few, many or a class for expanded clones.

CASSPRLAGVSYEQYF	TGTGCCAGCAGTCCGCGACTAGCGGGAGTGAGCTACGAGCAGTACTTC	TRBD2	TRBJ2-7	.	TRBV27
CASSSRGVSSYNEQFF	TGTGCCAGCAGCTCCCGGGGGGTGAGCTCCTACAATGAGCAGTTCTTC	TRBD2	TRBJ2-1	.	TRBV5-6
CASSQTHRAQFSQYF	TGCGCCAGCAGCCAAACCCACAGGGCTCAGTTTTCTCAGTACTTC	.	TRBJ2-7	.	TRBV4-1
CATSRPGGHYEQYF	TGTGCCACCAGTCGGCCTGGCGGGCACTACGAGCAGTACTTC	.	TRBJ2-7	.	TRBV15
CSVEDGTSGSSYEQYF	TGCAGCGTTGAAGATGGGACTAGCGGGAGCTCCTACGAGCAGTACTTC	TRBD2	TRBJ2-7	.	TRBV29-1
CASSVGLTNEKLFF	TGTGCCAGCAGCGTAGGTCTGACGAATGAAAAACTGTTTTTT	.	TRBJ1-4	.	TRBV9
CASSLRRPINEQFF	TGTGCCAGCAGCTTACGCCGACCCATCAATGAGCAGTTCTTC	.	TRBJ2-1	.	TRBV13
CASSFRLELRYEQYF	TGTGCCAGCAGTTTCAGACTAGAGTTGAGGTACGAGCAGTACTTC	.	TRBJ2-7	.	TRBV27
CASSLPSGSSYNEQFF	TGTGCCAGCAGTTTGCCTAGCGGGAGCTCCTACAATGAGCAGTTCTTC	TRBD2	TRBJ2-1	.	TRBV27
CASSRDGGSGNTIYF	TGTGCCAGCAGCAGGGACGGAGGCTCTGGAAACACCATATATTTT	.	TRBJ1-3	.	TRBV7-2
CASSLGPGQTFMNTEAFF	TGTGCCAGCAGCTTAGGTCCGGGACAGACTTTCATGAACACTGAAGCTTTCTTT	TRBD1	TRBJ1-1	.	TRBV11-3
CASSLAPASSGNTIYF	TGTGCCAGCAGCTTAGCGCCGGCGAGCTCTGGAAACACCATATATTTT	.	TRBJ1-3	once	TRBV7-9
CASSRSNEQFF	TGCGCCAGCAGCCGGTCCAATGAGCAGTTCTTC	.	TRBJ2-1	.	TRBV4-1
CASSVNSEGLNQPQHF	TGTGCCAGCAGTGTCAATTCGGAGGGCCTGAATCAGCCCCAGCATTTT	.	TRBJ1-5	.	TRBV2
CASRFSEAYEQYF	TGTGCCAGCAGGTTTTCCGAAGCCTACGAGCAGTACTTC	.	TRBJ2-7	.	TRBV27
CASRPLGYF	TGTGCAAGTCGTCCCCTGGGGTACTTC	.	TRBJ2-5	.	TRBV12-2
CASSFLAGRVDEQFF	TGTGCCAGCAGCTTTCTAGCGGGTAGGGTCGATGAGCAGTTCTTC	TRBD2	TRBJ2-1	.	TRBV11-3
CASSPYYNEQFF	TGTGCCAGCAGCCCGTACTACAATGAGCAGTTCTTC	.	TRBJ2-1	.	TRBV7-9
CASSEPGVYNEQFF	TGTGCCAGCAGCGAACCAGGGGTGTACAATGAGCAGTTCTTC	.	TRBJ2-1	.	TRBV9
CASSLTWLTQMNTGELFF	TGTGCCAGCAGTCTCACCTGGCTAACCCAAATGAACACCGGGGAGCTGTTTTTT	.	TRBJ2-2	.	TRBV27
CAISERLAGAYNEQFF	TGTGCCATCAGTGAAAGACTAGCGGGGGCATACAATGAGCAGTTCTTC	TRBD2	TRBJ2-1	.	TRBV10-3
CATSTSSREQYF	TGTGCCACCAGCACCTCCTCCAGGGAGCAGTACTTC	.	TRBJ2-7	.	TRBV15
CASSQYVLAGRAGELFF	TGTGCCAGCAGTCAATATGTCCTAGCGGGGCGGGCCGGGGAGCTGTTTTTT	TRBD2	TRBJ2-2	.	TRBV6-4
CASSPREETQYF	TGTGCCAGCAGCCCCAGGGAAGAGACCCAGTACTTC	.	TRBJ2-5	few	TRBV7-2
CASSLGPGTGTYEQYF	TGTGCCAGCAGCTTGGGACCCGGGACAGGGACCTACGAGCAGTACTTC	TRBD1	TRBJ2-7	.	TRBV5-4
CATSRVGTGRNEQFF	TGTGCCACCAGCAGAGTGGGGACAGGAAGGAATGAGCAGTTCTTC	TRBD1	TRBJ2-1	.	TRBV15
CAISPGLAGPGTGELFF	TGTGCCATCAGTCCGGGACTAGCGGGACCGGGCACCGGGGAGCTGTTTTTT	TRBD2	TRBJ2-2	once	TRBV10-3
CASSFFGELFF	TGTGCCAGCAGCTTCTTTGGGGAGCTGTTTTTT	.	TRBJ2-2	.	TRBV27
CASSLGREGPEQYF	TGTGCCAGCAGTTTAGGCCGGGAGGGCCCCGAGCAGTACTTC	TRBD2	TRBJ2-7	.	TRBV28
CASSLDRGNTGELFF	TGTGCCAGCAGCTTGGACAGGGGGAACACCGGGGAGCTGTTTTTT	TRBD1	TRBJ2-2	.	TRBV5-6
CASRETSRGSDTQYF	TGCGCCAGCAGAGAGACTAGCCGCGGGTCAGATACGCAGTATTTT	TRBD2	TRBJ2-3	.	TRBV5-1
CASSLLAIWDRVSQPQHF	TGTGCCAGCAGCCTATTGGCTATATGGGACAGGGTAAGCCAGCCCCAGCATTTT	TRBD1	TRBJ1-5	.	TRBV28
CASSTSGASYEQYF	TGTGCCAGCAGCACTAGCGGGGCCTCCTACGAGCAGTACTTC	TRBD2	TRBJ2-7	.	TRBV5-4
CASSPIVSAASYEQYF	TGTGCCAGCAGCCCCATAGTTAGCGCAGCCTCCTACGAGCAGTACTTC	.	TRBJ2-7	.	TRBV7-9
CASTRPTGGGGPSSYEQYF	TGTGCCAGCACCAGGCCGACAGGCGGCGGCGGGCCCAGCTCCTACGAGCAGTACTTC	.	TRBJ2-7	once	TRBV28
CASSIDSRYEQYF	TGTGCCAGTAGTATTGATAGCCGATACGAGCAGTACTTC	.	TRBJ2-7	.	TRBV19
CASTGTEASYEQYF	TGTGCCAGCACCGGGACGGAGGCCTCCTACGAGCAGTACTTC	.	TRBJ2-7	.	TRBV10-3
CASSKTSGTTYEQYF	TGTGCCAGCAGCAAGACTAGCGGGACAACCTACGAGCAGTACTTC	TRBD2	TRBJ2-7	.	TRBV9
CASSFLAGGLVSETQYF	TGTGCCAGCAGCTTCCTAGCGGGAGGGCTCGTGTCGGAGACCCAGTACTTC	TRBD2	TRBJ2-5	.	TRBV7-6
CASSQVGGGVRETQYF	TGCGCCAGCAGCCAAGTTGGCGGGGGCGTGCGAGAGACCCAGTACTTC	.	TRBJ2-5	.	TRBV4-1
CASSYRVGQPQHF	TGTGCCAGCAGTTACCGGGTAGGGCAGCCCCAGCATTTT	.	TRBJ1-5	.	TRBV6-5
CASSTSTGRSGANVLTF	TGCGCCAGCAGCACCTCGACAGGGCGCTCTGGGGCCAACGTCCTGACTTTC	TRBD1	TRBJ2-6	once	TRBV4-1
CASSPPWGAGANVLTF	TGTGCCAGCAGCCCTCCCTGGGGGGCGGGGGCCAACGTCCTGACTTTC	.	TRBJ2-6	once	TRBV14
CASSQEPGSPYEQYF	TGCGCCAGCAGCCAAGAACCAGGGTCCCCCTACGAGCAGTACTTC	.	TRBJ2-7	.	TRBV4-1
CASSEPQDRSIAKNIQYF	TGTGCCAGCAGTGAACCCCAAGACAGGTCAATAGCCAAAAACATTCAGTACTTC	.	TRBJ2-4	.	TRBV2
CAIRNGLAGGYEQFF	TGTGCCATCAGGAACGGACTAGCGGGAGGTTATGAGCAGTTCTTC	TRBD2	TRBJ2-1	.	TRBV10-3
CASSASRDTTYEQYF	TGTGCCAGCAGTGCCTCCCGGGACACCACCTACGAGCAGTACTTC	.	TRBJ2-7	once	TRBV6-6
CASSWGGGSYEQYF	TGTGCCAGCAGTTGGGGGGGCGGATCCTACGAGCAGTACTTC	.	TRBJ2-7	.	TRBV28
CASSQRLEQFF	TGCGCCAGCAGCCAACGCCTTGAGCAGTTCTTC	.	TRBJ2-1	.	TRBV4-3
CASSTREAYTGELFF	TGTGCCAGTAGTACTCGGGAGGCTTACACCGGGGAGCTGTTTTTT	TRBD2	TRBJ2-2	.	TRBV19
CAIRATQGDSGRKLYEQYF	TGTGCCATCAGGGCAACGCAGGGTGATAGCGGGAGAAAGCTCTACGAGCAGTACTTC	TRBD2	TRBJ2-7	.	TRBV10-3
CAQGTGGNGYTF	TGCGCGCAAGGGACAGGGGGCAATGGCTACACCTTC	TRBD1	TRBJ1-2	.	TRBV29-1
CSVVWGDTGELFF	TGCAGCGTTGTATGGGGAGACACCGGGGAGCTGTTTTTT	.	TRBJ2-2	.	TRBV29-1
CASSIDRTSGTQQFF	TGTGCCAGTAGTATAGACAGGACTAGCGGGACGCAGCAGTTCTTC	TRBD2	TRBJ2-1	.	TRBV19
CASSWAGGSTEAFF	TGTGCCAGCAGTTGGGCAGGGGGGAGCACTGAAGCTTTCTTT	TRBD1	TRBJ1-1	once	TRBV28